Sequencing of this T cell receptor beta chain was carried out in a study of blood T cell repertoires in COVID-19. Across the study: Acute-phase and convalescent COVID-19 samples originated in the United States, Italy and Spain. The analysed material was cDNA or gDNA that came from T cells, B-cell-depleted T cells, or PBMCs.

How the authors handled the data: Amplification of reference gene primers was used by the study to estimate nucleated cell counts. The data were produced by immunoSEQ multiplex PCR, yet TCRdb's version contains in-frame clones alone and is incomplete. V and J calls and clone size are those listed in that table; D and trimming were worked out from the DNA. This table holds tens of thousands of clones, 80% found once. Germline V CDR1 and CDR2: SNHLY, FYNNEI. Trimming cost V 6 bases and J 1 base, with 17 bases left between them. This CDR3 is built from 16 residues. The source of this sequence is a woman older than 75 with active or convalescent COVID-19. The sequenced material came from peripheral blood. The chain joins TRBV2 to TRBJ2-3, with D perhaps matching TRBD2 (6 bases). The CDR3 sequence: CASSTAGGSRTDTQYF. CDR3 in DNA: TGTGCCAGCAGCACTGCTGGGGGGAGCCGCACAGATACGCAGTATTTT.